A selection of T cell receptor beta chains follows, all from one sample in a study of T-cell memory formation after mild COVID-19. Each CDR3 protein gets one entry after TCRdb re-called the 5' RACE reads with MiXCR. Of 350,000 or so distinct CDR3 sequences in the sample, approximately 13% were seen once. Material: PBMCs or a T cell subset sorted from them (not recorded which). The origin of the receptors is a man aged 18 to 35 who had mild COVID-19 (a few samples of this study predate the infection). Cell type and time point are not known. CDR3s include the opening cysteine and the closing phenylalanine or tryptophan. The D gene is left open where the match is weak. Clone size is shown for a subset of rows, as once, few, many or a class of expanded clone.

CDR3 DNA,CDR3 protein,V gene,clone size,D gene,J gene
TGCAGCGTCCCTAGCGGGGGGGCCAATGAGCAGTTCTTC,CSVPSGGANEQFF,TRBV29-1,.,TRBD2,TRBJ2-1
TGCAGTGCTAGAGGAGGGAGGGGGGTCTACGAGCAGTACTTC,CSARGGRGVYEQYF,TRBV20-1,.,.,TRBJ2-7
TGTGCCAGCAGCCAATTCTACAGGGGGCGCGAGCAGTACTTC,CASSQFYRGREQYF,TRBV14,.,TRBD1,TRBJ2-7
TGTGCCAGCAGCTTAGCCCCGCGGGGAGGGCACAATGAGCAGTTCTTC,CASSLAPRGGHNEQFF,TRBV7-9,.,TRBD2,TRBJ2-1
TGTGCCAGCAGCTACCGGAGGGGCACTGAAGCTTTCTTT,CASSYRRGTEAFF,TRBV7-6,.,.,TRBJ1-1
TGCGCCAGCAGCAAAGGCGGACAGGGGGAAAATCAGCCCCAGCATTTT,CASSKGGQGENQPQHF,TRBV5-1,.,TRBD1,TRBJ1-5
TGCGCCAGCAGCTTGGCCTCGGGGGGGGCAGGGGGCACTGAAGCTTCCTTT,CASSLASGGAGGTEASF,TRBV5-1,few,TRBD1,TRBJ1-1
TGTGCCAGCAGCCAAGATCGCAGGGATTACGAGCAGTACTTC,CASSQDRRDYEQYF,TRBV4-2,few,.,TRBJ2-7
TGCGCCAGCAGCCAAGTGGGGACTGACTATGGCTACACCTTC,CASSQVGTDYGYTF,TRBV4-3,few,.,TRBJ1-2
TGTGCCAGCAACAAACAGGGGGTGAACACTGAAGCTTTCTTT,CASNKQGVNTEAFF,TRBV6-5,few,TRBD1,TRBJ1-1
TGTGCCAGCAGCAAAGACGCCTCTGGAAACACCATATATTTT,CASSKDASGNTIYF,TRBV11-1,.,.,TRBJ1-3
TGTGCCAGCAGCACAAGGACAGGTCGAAATCAAGAGACCCAGTACTTC,CASSTRTGRNQETQYF,TRBV7-9,.,TRBD1,TRBJ2-5
TGTGCCAGCAGGCGGATGAGCGGGGGGCGCTCCTACAATGAGCAGTTCTTC,CASRRMSGGRSYNEQFF,TRBV28,few,TRBD2,TRBJ2-1
TGCGCCAGCAGCCAAGACCCCGGACGGGACCAGCCCCAGCATTTT,CASSQDPGRDQPQHF,TRBV4-1,few,.,TRBJ1-5
TGCGCCAGCAAAGGGATCTGGGGTTCGTTCGATACGCAGTATTTT,CASKGIWGSFDTQYF,TRBV5-1,few,.,TRBJ2-3
TGCAGTGCTACCAGACAGGCGACCCCCACAGATACGCAGTATTTT,CSATRQATPTDTQYF,TRBV20-1,few,.,TRBJ2-3
TGTGCCAGCAGCGAGTCGACTAGTATGTTCTTC,CASSESTSMFF,TRBV7-9,.,.,TRBJ2-1
TGTGCCAGCAGTTCCACCTACAATGAGCAGTTCTTC,CASSSTYNEQFF,TRBV6-2/TRBV6-3,few,.,TRBJ2-1
TGTGCCAGCAGCTTATGGCGCGAGACCCAGTACTTC,CASSLWRETQYF,TRBV7-6,many,.,TRBJ2-5
TGCAGTGCTGTTGACAGTTCGAAGAGCAATCAGCCCCAGCATTTT,CSAVDSSKSNQPQHF,TRBV20-1,few,.,TRBJ1-5
TGTGCCACCAGCAGAGATGCTAGCGCCGATGAGCAGTTCTTC,CATSRDASADEQFF,TRBV15,.,.,TRBJ2-1
TGTGCCAGCAGCTTAGCACAGTTCCAAGAGACCCAGTACTTC,CASSLAQFQETQYF,TRBV7-9,few,.,TRBJ2-5
TGCAGTGCCCTCCCGGGACATCGTGGTTCACCCCTCCACTTT,CSALPGHRGSPLHF,TRBV20-1,few,.,TRBJ1-6
TGCGCCAGCAGTCAATTAACTAGCGGGGGGCCCTGCACAGATACGCAGTATTTT,CASSQLTSGGPCTDTQYF,TRBV23-1,.,TRBD2,TRBJ2-3
TGCGCCAGCAGCCCGATGCCGGGACCAAACTCTGGGGCCAACGTCCTGACTTTC,CASSPMPGPNSGANVLTF,TRBV5-1,.,.,TRBJ2-6